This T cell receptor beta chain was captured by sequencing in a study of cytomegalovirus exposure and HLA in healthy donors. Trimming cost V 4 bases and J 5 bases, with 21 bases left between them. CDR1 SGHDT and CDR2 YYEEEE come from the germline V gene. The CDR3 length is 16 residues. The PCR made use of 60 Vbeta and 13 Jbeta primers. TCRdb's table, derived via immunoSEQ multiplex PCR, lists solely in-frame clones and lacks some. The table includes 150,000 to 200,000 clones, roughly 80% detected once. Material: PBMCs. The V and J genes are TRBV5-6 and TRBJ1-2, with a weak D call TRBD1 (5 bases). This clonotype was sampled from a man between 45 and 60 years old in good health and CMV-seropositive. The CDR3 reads CASSPWGRTFAYGYTF. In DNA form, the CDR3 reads TGTGCCAGCAGCCCCTGGGGCCGAACCTTCGCATATGGCTACACCTTC.